The present T cell receptor beta chain was sequenced within a study of siplizumab effects on memory and regulatory T cells. Here immunoSEQ multiplex PCR was the method, and the copy in TCRdb shows in-frame clones only, minus some. The sample consists of some 81,000 clones, approximately 95% of them appearing once. As regards this clone: The target antigen is unknown.

Study-wide points: Naive T cells, seemingly more diverse than memory cells, seemed major alloresponse contributors. Some alloreactive sequences were traceable to unstimulated CD4+ memory cells, and siplizumab significantly reduced them. Proliferating Tregs from siplizumab cultures lacked functional confirmation of suppression. Versus about 26% in controls, the mappable alloreactive CD4+ clones averaged 68.8% Treg-derived with siplizumab.

The CDR3 is 14 amino acids. V was shortened by 1 base and J by 4 bases, with 12 bases between the two germline ends. From germline, CDR1 is SGHRS and CDR2 YFSETQ. The clonotype comes from a human donor in good health. The chain recombines TRBV5-1 with TRBJ2-7; D possibly corresponds to TRBD2 (6 bases). The sequencing input was CD8+ T cells sorted from blood. For the CDR3, the DNA is TGCGCCAGCAGCTTGATCGGGAGCCCGTACGAGCAGTACTTC. Translating gives CASSLIGSPYEQYF.